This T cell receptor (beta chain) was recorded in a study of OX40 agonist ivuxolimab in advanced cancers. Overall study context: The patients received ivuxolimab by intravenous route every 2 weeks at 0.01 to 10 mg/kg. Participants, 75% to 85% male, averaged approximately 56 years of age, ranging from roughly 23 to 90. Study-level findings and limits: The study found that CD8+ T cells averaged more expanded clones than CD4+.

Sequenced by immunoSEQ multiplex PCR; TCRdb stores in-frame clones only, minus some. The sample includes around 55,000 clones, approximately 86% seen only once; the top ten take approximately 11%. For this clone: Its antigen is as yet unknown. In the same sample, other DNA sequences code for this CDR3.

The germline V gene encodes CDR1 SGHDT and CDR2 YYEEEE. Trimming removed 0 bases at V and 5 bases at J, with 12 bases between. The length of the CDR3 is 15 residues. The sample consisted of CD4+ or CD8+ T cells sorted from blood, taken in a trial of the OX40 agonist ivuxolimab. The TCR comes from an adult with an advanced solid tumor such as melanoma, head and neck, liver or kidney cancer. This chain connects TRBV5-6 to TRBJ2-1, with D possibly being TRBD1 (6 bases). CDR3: CASSLGAQGNNEQFF. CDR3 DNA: TGTGCCAGCAGCTTGGGGGCCCAGGGGAACAATGAGCAGTTCTTC.